The following is a T cell receptor beta chain sequence with its context. No cognate antigen has been identified for it. Base qualities were left out, and no much larger clone turns up one base away. The identical CDR3 is also encoded by other nucleotide sequences in the sample. The CDR3 covers 15 residues, taking in both the cysteine and the phenylalanine. The sequence is cut down to CDR3 DNA, 45 bases in frame from base 1. Trimming at the junction amounts to 0 bases on V and 1 base on J, and the germline ends lie 7 bases apart. The germline V gene sets CDR1 to SGHRS and CDR2 to YFSETQ. Taken with the paper, the label for time point translates to: baseline before first vaccination. Vaccinee samples were obtained from the UK trials COV001 and COV002, which included a single-blind randomized controlled phase 2/3 trial of AZD1222 (ChAdOx1 nCoV-19) in healthy adults. For TCRbeta chain sequencing, PBMC samples were collected from trial participants at day 0 and at day 28 after the second dose.

The CDR3 regions of human TCRbeta chains were subjected to immunosequencing. Under the source paper's analysis protocol: TCRs in the repertoires were matched against a reference library of SARS-CoV-2-specific TCRs that had been generated with the MIRA antigen-specificity platform. Breadth meant the fraction of unique TCRs that were SARS-CoV-2-associated, whereas depth meant the fraction of total T cells that were SARS-CoV-2-associated. Using the MIRA data, each spike-specific TCR was assigned both to the spike region to which the TCR was reactive and to a CD4 or CD8 class. Log10-transformed breadth and depth values were compared by one-way ANOVA with Sidak's multiple comparisons tests. The source is immuneACCESS, and TCRdb retained only in-frame sequences with V and J called. Part of the clones is not carried over; for the studies checked, unresolved V genes explain less than half of this, and the remainder is unexplained. V and J calls and clone size are those listed in that table; D and trimming were worked out from the DNA. The table for this sample lists 120,000 to 150,000 clones; approximately 90% of them were counted only once. The biggest ten clones account for 4% to 6% of the sample.

This sample was included in a study of T cell responses to AZD1222 COVID-19 vaccine (dated by TCRdb to the early 2020s). For the study in its entirety: AZD1222 recipients whose second dose came at about 4 weeks and those whose second dose came at about 12 weeks were combined into one group, since spike-specific TCR depth and breadth did not differ between the two schedules. TCR sequencing was performed for roughly 240 trial participants, of whom roughly 200 were given two doses of AZD1222 and some 26 were given two doses of MenACWY control vaccine. Enrollment into the trials was organized by age into subgroups of 18-55, 56-69 and 70-plus years, and those subgroups contained roughly 150, 30 and 60 TCR-sequenced participants, respectively.

Results and caveats for the whole study, not just this receptor: A significant rise in spike-specific TCR breadth and depth was observed after two AZD1222 doses relative to day 0 and relative to MenACWY recipients. Vaccine-associated CD4 TCRs spanned the whole spike protein, with dominant responses in regions 160-218 and 743-854. Only five to seven AZD1222 recipients were SARS-CoV-2 seropositive at baseline, limiting conclusions about previously exposed vaccinees. Most participants were white British and females outnumbered males, and the authors suggested that clonal diversity may have been underestimated. Nearly half of unique spike-specific TCRs reportedly recognized epitopes outside regions mutated in the B.1.351 and B.1.1.7 variants. Because no day 14 peak-response samples were available, repertoires were characterized only after the peak T cell response. In the small 56-69-year group, the increase in depth fell short of significance, most likely because of low power.

The sequence is built from TRBV5-1 and TRBJ2-2, with the D gene not confidently named. Material: peripheral blood, obtained on day 0 of AZD1222 vaccination. This clonotype was sampled from an adult in good health. For the CDR3, the sequence is CASSLDSLNTGELFF. The DNA reads TGCGCCAGCAGCTTGGACAGCTTGAACACCGGGGAGCTGTTTTTT.